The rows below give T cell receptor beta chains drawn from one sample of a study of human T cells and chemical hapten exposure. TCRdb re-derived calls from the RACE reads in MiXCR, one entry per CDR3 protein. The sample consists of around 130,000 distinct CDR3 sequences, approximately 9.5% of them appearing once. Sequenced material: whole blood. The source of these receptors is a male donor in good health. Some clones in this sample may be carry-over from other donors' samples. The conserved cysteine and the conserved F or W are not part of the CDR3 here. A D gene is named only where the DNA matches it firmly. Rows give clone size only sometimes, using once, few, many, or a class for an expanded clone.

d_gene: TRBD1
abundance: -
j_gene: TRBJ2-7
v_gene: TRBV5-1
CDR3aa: ASSFQGVSYEQY

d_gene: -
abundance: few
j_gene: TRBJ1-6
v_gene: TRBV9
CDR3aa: ASSSPGAGANSPLH

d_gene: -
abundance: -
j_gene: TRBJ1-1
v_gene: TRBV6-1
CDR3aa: ASSKTTAQNTEAF

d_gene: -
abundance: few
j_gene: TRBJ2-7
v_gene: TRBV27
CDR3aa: ASSPGTYLYEQY

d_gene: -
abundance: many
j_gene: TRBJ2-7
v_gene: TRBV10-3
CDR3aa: AIPKQY

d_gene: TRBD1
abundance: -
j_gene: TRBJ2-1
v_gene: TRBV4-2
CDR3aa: ASSQGSGTGYHNEQF

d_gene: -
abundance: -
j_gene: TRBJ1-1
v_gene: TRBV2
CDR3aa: ASRSLGTLPNTEAF

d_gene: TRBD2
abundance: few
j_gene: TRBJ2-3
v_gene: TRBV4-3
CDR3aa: ASSQESGGTDTQY

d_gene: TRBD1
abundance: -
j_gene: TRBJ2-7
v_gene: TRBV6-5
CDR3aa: ASRHRQGDEQY

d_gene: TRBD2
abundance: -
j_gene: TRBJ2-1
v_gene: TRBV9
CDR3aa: ASSPTTSGGYNEQF

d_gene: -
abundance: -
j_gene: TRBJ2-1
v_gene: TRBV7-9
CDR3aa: VSSPNSGSAAHEQF

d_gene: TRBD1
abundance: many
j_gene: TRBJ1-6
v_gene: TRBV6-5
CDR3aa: ASGSGGVHNSPLH

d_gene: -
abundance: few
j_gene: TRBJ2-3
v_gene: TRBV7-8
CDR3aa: ASSLRVGASGDTQY

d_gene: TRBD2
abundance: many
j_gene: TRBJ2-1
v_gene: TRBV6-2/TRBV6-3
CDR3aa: ASSYGASGYNEQF

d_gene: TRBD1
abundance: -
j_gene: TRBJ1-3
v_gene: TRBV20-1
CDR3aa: SASAGGNTIY

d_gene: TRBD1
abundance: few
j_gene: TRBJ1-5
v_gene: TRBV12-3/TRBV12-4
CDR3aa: ASRAHSGQGANQPQH

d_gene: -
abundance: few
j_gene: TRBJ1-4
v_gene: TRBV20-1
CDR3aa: SATGASEKLF

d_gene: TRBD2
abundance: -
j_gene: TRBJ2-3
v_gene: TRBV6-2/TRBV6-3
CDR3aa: ASRKRGGTDTQY

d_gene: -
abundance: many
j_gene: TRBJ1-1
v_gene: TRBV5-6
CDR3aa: ASSFVGADGTEAF

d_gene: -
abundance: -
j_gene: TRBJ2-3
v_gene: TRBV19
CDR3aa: ASSTRQSTDTQY

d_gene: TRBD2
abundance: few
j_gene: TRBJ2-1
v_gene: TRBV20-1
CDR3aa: SARDRPSGFISYNEQF

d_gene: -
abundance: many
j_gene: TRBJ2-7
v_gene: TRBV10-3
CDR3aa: AISGTNYEQY

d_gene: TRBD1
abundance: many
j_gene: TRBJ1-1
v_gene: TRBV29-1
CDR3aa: SVGGMGQLMNTEAF

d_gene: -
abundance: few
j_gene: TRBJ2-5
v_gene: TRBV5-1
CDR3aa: ASSLVSSGVERETQY

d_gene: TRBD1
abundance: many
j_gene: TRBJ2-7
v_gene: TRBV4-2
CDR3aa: ASSQARGTGDNEQY

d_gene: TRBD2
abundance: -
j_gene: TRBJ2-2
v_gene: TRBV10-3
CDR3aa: ASRLAGGTGELF

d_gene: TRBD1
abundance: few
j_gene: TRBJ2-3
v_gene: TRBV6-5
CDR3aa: ASSYLGTGVTDTQY

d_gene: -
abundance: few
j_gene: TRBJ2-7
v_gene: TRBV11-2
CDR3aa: ASSPWTTNYEQY

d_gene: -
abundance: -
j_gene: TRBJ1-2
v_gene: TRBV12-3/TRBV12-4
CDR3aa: ASSFPLGENYGYT

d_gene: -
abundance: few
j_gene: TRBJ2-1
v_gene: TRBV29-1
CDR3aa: SVRQDGEQF

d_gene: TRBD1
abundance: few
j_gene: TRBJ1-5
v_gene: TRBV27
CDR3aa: ASGYRGGSQH

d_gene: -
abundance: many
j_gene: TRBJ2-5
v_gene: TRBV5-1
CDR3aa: ASSLRQDQETQY

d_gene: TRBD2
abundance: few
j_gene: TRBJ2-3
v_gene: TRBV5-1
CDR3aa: ASSLGLAGRADTQY

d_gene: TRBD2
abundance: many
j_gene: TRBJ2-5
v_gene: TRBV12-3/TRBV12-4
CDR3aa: ASSPGEGLQQETQY

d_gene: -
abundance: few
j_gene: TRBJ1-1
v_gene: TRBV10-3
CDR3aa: AISEGPSHGEAF

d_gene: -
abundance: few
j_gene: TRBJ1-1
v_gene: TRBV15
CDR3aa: ATSYGVNTEAF

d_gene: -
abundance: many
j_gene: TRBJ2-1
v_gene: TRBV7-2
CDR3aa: ASSRMGGARYNEQF

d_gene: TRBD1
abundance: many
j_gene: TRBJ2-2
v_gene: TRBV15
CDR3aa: ATRRTGGPGELF

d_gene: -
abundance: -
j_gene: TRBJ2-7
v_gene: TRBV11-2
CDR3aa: ASSSLYEQY

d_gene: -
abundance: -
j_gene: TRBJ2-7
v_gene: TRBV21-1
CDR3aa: ASSKYWALTDPTYEQY

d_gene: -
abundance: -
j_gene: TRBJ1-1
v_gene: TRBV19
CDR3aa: ASSPRDGEAF

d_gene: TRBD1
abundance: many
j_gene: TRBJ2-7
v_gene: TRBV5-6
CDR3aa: ASSMWDSPSYEQY

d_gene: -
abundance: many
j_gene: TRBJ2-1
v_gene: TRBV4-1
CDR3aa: ASSRQEEVSYNEQF

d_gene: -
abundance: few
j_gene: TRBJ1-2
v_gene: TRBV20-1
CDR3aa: SANGGYT

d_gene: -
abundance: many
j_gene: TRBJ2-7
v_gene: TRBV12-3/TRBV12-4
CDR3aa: ASSHRGRGYEQY

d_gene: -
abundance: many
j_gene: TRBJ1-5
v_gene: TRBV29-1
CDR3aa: SVEAPGGGDQPQH

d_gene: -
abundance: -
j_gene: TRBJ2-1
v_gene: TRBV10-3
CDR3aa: AISKWDEQF

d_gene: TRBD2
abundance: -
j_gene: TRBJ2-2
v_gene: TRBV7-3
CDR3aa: ASSSGLAGVSNTGGLF

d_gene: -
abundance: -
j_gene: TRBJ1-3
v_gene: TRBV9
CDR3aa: ASGDGPNGGNTIY

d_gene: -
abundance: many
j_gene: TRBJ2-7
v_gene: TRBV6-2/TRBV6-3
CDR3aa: ASSKQEMYEQY

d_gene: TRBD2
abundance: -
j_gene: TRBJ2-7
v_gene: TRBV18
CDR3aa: ASSSTSGSSYEQY

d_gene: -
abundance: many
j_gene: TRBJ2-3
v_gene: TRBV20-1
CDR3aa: SALRQLSTDTQY

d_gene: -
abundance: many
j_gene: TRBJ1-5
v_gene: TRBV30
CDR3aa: AWSAQGNQPQH

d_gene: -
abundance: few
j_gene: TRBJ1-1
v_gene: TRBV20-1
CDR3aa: SARDTMNTEAF

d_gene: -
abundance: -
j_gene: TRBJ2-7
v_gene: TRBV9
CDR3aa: ASSVAYGPRWEQY

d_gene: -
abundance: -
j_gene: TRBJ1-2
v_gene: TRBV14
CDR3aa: ASSQGDHPSNGYT